What follows are 3 T cell receptor beta chains derived from one specimen sequenced in a study of Graves' ophthalmopathy and Graves' hyperthyroidism. Amplified TCR beta CDR3 regions were obtained using RNA transcripts as template. First-round RT-PCR employed HTBI primers, with a second-round multiplex PCR after it. TCRdb re-analysed the multiplex PCR reads in MiXCR, keeping a single row per CDR3 protein. This table has around 660,000 distinct CDR3 sequences, more than 40% appearing once. Sequenced input: peripheral blood. The receptors derive from an adult man with Graves' ophthalmopathy.

Worth noting for this clonotype: With a much larger clone just one base away, this may be a read error. V gene TRBV9 combines with J gene TRBJ2-7, with TRBD2 identical over 10 bases. Per germline, CDR1 SGDLS and CDR2 YYNGEE. The length of the CDR3 is 14 residues. CDR3 sequence (DNA): TGTGCCAGCGGCGTACTAGCGGGATCCTACGAGCAGTACTTC. This sequence encodes CASGVLAGSYEQYF.

This clonotype was seen at least ten times. The rearrangement links TRBV2 to TRBJ1-5, with D uncertain. V was trimmed by 1 base and J by 4 bases, leaving 5 bases between them. The germline V gene encodes CDR1 SNHLY and CDR2 FYNNEI. The CDR3 spans 13 residues. CDR3 sequence reads: CASSEGENQPQHF. As DNA, the CDR3 is TGTGCCAGCAGTGAAGGGGAAAATCAGCCCCAGCATTTT.

The table lists this clonotype with a few counts. The chain uses TRBV19 and TRBJ1-1, with TRBD1 identical over 7 bases. The germline V gene has CDR1 LNHDA and CDR2 SQIVND (reference sequence). V was pared by 11 bases and J by 3 bases, with 6 bases of the junction left unmatched. CDR3 length: 12 residues. The CDR3 protein is CAGITGDTEAFF. The CDR3 bases are TGTGCCGGTATCACAGGGGACACTGAAGCTTTCTTT.